This TCR beta chain was retrieved from a study of cytomegalovirus exposure and HLA in healthy donors. Sequenced by immunoSEQ multiplex PCR; TCRdb stores in-frame clones only, minus some. The table records some 110,000 clones, just under 95% of them present only once. Germline loops: CDR1 MGHRA, CDR2 YSYEKL. The CDR3 spans 14 residues. V was pared by 1 base and J by 6 bases, with 12 bases between. The origin of this receptor is a woman in her late teens or twenties in good health and CMV-seronegative. The rearrangement links TRBV4-1 to TRBJ1-1; D remains unclear. Sequenced material: PBMCs. Written as DNA, the CDR3 is TGCGCCAGCAGCCAAGCCGGGGTAGGCGCTGAAGCTTTCTTT. As protein: CASSQAGVGAEAFF.